This T cell receptor beta chain was identified in a study of T cell responses to AZD1222 COVID-19 vaccine. The repertoire was sequenced with immunoSEQ multiplex PCR; TCRdb's copy has only in-frame clones and lacks some. The data show about 120,000 clones, 92% seen once. The specimen was peripheral blood, collected on day 0 of AZD1222 vaccination. This sequence originates from an adult in good health.

The CDR3 here is CASSIAGGHNEQFF. The CDR3 DNA reads as TGTGCCAGTAGTATAGCGGGAGGTCACAATGAGCAGTTCTTC. The chain joins TRBV19 to TRBJ2-1; 7 bases line up with TRBD2. CDR1 is LNHDA, CDR2 SQIVND, per germline (reference sequence). The junction had 2 bases not matched to a gene; V was cut back by 1 base and J by 5 bases. The CDR3 is 14 amino acids.